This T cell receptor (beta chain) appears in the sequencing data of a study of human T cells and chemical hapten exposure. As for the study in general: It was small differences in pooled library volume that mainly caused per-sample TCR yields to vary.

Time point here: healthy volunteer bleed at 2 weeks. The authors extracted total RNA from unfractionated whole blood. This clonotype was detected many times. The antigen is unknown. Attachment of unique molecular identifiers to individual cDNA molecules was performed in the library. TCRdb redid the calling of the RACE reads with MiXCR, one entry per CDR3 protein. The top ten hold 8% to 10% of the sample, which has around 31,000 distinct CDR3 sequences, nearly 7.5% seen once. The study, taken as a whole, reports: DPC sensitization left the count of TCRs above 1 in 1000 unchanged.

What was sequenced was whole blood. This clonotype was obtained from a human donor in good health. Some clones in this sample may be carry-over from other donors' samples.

The CDR3 DNA reads as TGTGCCAGCGGCACAGGACACACAGATACGCAGTATTTT. Its protein is CASGTGHTDTQYF. This chain links TRBV6-4 with TRBJ2-3; D may be TRBD1 (5 bases). V shed 8 bases and J shed 2 bases, with 11 bases lying between them. The CDR3 runs 13 residues. CDR1 is MRHNA, CDR2 SNTAGT, per germline.